These 5 T cell receptor beta chains share one sample of origin, sequenced in a study of CD8+CD57+ T cells in acquired aplastic anemia. Patients included in sequencing had previously demonstrated CD8+CD57+ cell expansion by flow cytometry. The study profiled TCR beta VDJ and CDR3 using genomic DNA as template. TCRdb re-called the reads with MiXCR, one entry per CDR3 protein. The sample records about 190,000 distinct CDR3 sequences, around 45% being singletons. Material for sequencing was sorted CD4+, CD8+, or CD8+CD57+ T cells (not recorded which) from PBMCs. The receptor source for this set is a human donor with aplastic anemia.

The rearrangement joins TRBV10-3 to TRBJ2-3; 11 bases are a match to TRBD2. CDR1 and CDR2 from the germline V gene are ENHRY and SYGVKD. This CDR3 contains 18 residues. The V segment lost 2 bases and the J segment 2 bases; nucleotides outside the gene matches: 9. CDR3 amino acids: CAISEERLAGGSTDTQYF. DNA for the CDR3: TGTGCCATCAGTGAGGAGAGGCTAGCGGGAGGCTCCACAGATACGCAGTATTTT.

The V gene is TRBV25-1, the J gene TRBJ1-2; 8 nucleotides match TRBD1. The CDR3 extends over 13 amino acids. J gave up 3 bases and V 6 bases, and 3 bases lay outside the gene matches. From germline, CDR1 is MGHDK and CDR2 SYGVNS. CDR3 sequence reads: CASRGQGYYGYTF. The CDR3 nucleotides read TGTGCCAGCAGAGGACAGGGATACTATGGCTACACCTTC.

This clonotype was observed many times. The chain employs TRBV5-4 and TRBJ1-4; TRBD1 might be the D (6 bases). CDR1 and CDR2 (germline): SGHNT, YYREEE (reference sequence). The CDR3 has 14 amino acids. The V and J ends lost 2 bases and 3 bases respectively, with 8 bases between them. CDR3: CASSLGGPNEKLFF. The DNA for the CDR3 is TGTGCCAGCAGCTTAGGGGGTCCTAATGAAAAACTGTTTTTT.

This chain connects TRBV7-2 to TRBJ2-1; no definite D call. Per the germline V gene, CDR1 is SGHTA and CDR2 is FQGNSA. The CDR3 runs to 13 residues. V lost 5 bases and J lost 6, with 11 bases in between. This CDR3 reads CASSLLGRNEQFF. In nucleotides, the CDR3 is TGTGCCAGCAGCCTTCTAGGTCGCAATGAGCAGTTCTTC. The full variable domain, completed using reference TRBV7-2 and TRBJ2-1, is GAGVSQSPSNKVTEKGKDVELRCDPISGHTALYWYRQSLGQGLEFLIYFQGNSAPDKSGLPSDRFSAERTGGSVSTLTIQRTQQEDSAVYLCASSLLGRNEQFFGPGTRLTVL.

This clonotype was seen only a few times. The chain couples TRBV15 to TRBJ2-7, with unresolved D. There are 15 residues in the CDR3. Germline CDR1 and CDR2: LNHNV and YYDKDF (reference sequence). Trimming pared 2 bases from V and 1 base from J, leaving 12 bases between. Here the CDR3 DNA reads TGTGCCACCAGCAGATTTCCGGACGGATCCTACGAGCAGTACTTC. This encodes CATSRFPDGSYEQYF.